The 26 T cell receptor beta chains below all came from one sample that was sequenced in a study of blood T cell repertoires in COVID-19. Produced via immunoSEQ multiplex PCR; TCRdb's table is partial and in-frame only. The sample has 250,000 or so clones, 80% to 90% seen once. Sequencing was carried out using peripheral blood. The source is a woman between 35 and 50 years old who had recovered from COVID-19.

V and J are TRBV9 and TRBJ2-5, with unresolved D. The ends were cut back, 0 bases at V and 1 base at J, with 7 bases in the middle. Per the germline V gene, CDR1 is SGDLS and CDR2 is YYNGEE. The CDR3 has 14 amino acids. The CDR3 protein is CASSVASSQETQYF. CDR3 sequence (DNA): TGTGCCAGCAGCGTAGCGTCTTCCCAAGAGACCCAGTACTTC.

This clone was counted a few times. The chain is built from TRBV5-8 and TRBJ1-5; D unclear. Per the germline V gene, CDR1 is SGHTS and CDR2 is YDEGEE. V was trimmed by 5 bases and J by 3 bases, leaving 6 bases between them. The CDR3 is 12 residues long. CDR3 coding DNA: TGTGCCAGCAGTTCCTACAATCAGCCCCAGCATTTT. Translating gives CASSSYNQPQHF.

V usage is TRBV3-1 (or the pseudogene TRBV3-2) and J usage is TRBJ2-5; 12 bases are a match to TRBD2. V dropped 5 bases and J dropped 3; count of bases not matched to a gene: 7. The CDR3 is 16 amino acids. Germline values: CDR1 LGHDT, CDR2 YNNKEL (reference sequence). The CDR3 bases are TGTGCCAGCAGCTCCCGGGCTAGCGGGGGGGAAGAGACCCAGTACTTC. Translation gives CASSSRASGGEETQYF.

V is TRBV5-4 and J is TRBJ2-5; 8 bases map to TRBD2. Germline V gives CDR1 SGHNT, CDR2 YYREEE (reference sequence). There are 16 residues in the CDR3. Germline trimming cut 0 bases from V and 5 bases from J; bases unmatched to any gene: 9. The CDR3 DNA reads TGTGCCAGCAGCTTGGGGCGTACGGGGGGGGCTGAGACCCAGTACTTC. Amino acids: CASSLGRTGGAETQYF.

The chain recombines TRBV6-1 with TRBJ2-2, with 9 nucleotides matching TRBD2. Looked up from germline, CDR1 is MNHNS and CDR2 is SASEGT. The CDR3 has 16 amino acids. V shed 4 bases, J shed 0 bases, and the junction held 3 bases outside the gene matches. DNA of the CDR3: TGTGCCAGCAGTGTTCGCGGGGGGGCGAACACCGGGGAGCTGTTTTTT. It yields the protein CASSVRGGANTGELFF.

This clone was seen a single time. This rearrangement joins TRBV10-3 to TRBJ1-5, with D maybe TRBD1 (6 bases). Germline loops: CDR1 ENHRY, CDR2 SYGVKD. This CDR3 contains 14 residues. V lost 6 bases and J 4 bases, leaving 13 bases between the germline ends. As DNA, the CDR3 is TGTGCCATCAGACCCGACAGGTTTAATCAGCCCCAGCATTTT. Translated, it gives CAIRPDRFNQPQHF.

This rearrangement joins TRBV9 to TRBJ2-5; D remains unclear. The CDR3 runs 13 residues. V was pared by 4 bases and J by 1 base, with 8 bases between. Germline V gene sequence: CDR1 SGDLS, CDR2 YYNGEE. CDR3 sequence: CASSPRPQETQYF. The DNA for the CDR3 is TGTGCCAGCAGCCCCAGGCCCCAAGAGACCCAGTACTTC.

J is TRBJ2-4 and V is TRBV13, with D possibly being TRBD1 or TRBD2 (5 bases each). This CDR3 contains 14 residues. V was shortened by 4 bases and J by 7 bases, with 14 bases between the two germline ends. Germline lookup yields CDR1 PRHDT and CDR2 FYEKMQ (reference sequence). Here the CDR3 reads CASSSGSGWNIQYF. The CDR3 nucleotides read TGTGCCAGCAGCTCAGGGTCGGGGTGGAACATTCAGTACTTC. Full variable domain (missing parts from reference TRBV13 and TRBJ2-4): AAGVIQSPRHLIKEKRETATLKCYPIPRHDTVYWYQQGPGQDPQFLISFYEKMQSDKGSIPDRFSAQQFSDYHSELNMSSLELGDSALYFCASSSGSGWNIQYFGAGTRLSVL.

This clone was detected only once. V gene TRBV5-1 combines with J gene TRBJ2-7, with 8 bases aligning to TRBD2. Germline V gene lookup returns CDR1 SGHRS and CDR2 YFSETQ. This CDR3 contains 15 residues. Germline trimming cut 0 bases from V and 4 bases from J; bases unmatched to any gene: 6. This chain's CDR3 is CASSLVPGGTYEQYF. DNA of the CDR3: TGCGCCAGCAGCTTGGTTCCGGGGGGGACTTACGAGCAGTACTTC.

The rearrangement joins TRBV9 to TRBJ1-5, with 8 bases identical to TRBD1. V shed 4 bases, J shed 5 bases, and the junction held 11 bases outside the gene matches. The CDR3 runs 16 residues. CDR1 and CDR2 (germline): SGDLS, YYNGEE. The CDR3 DNA is TGTGCCAGCAGCCTAGGGACACAGGGGGGGGATCAGCCCCAGCATTTT. Translated, it gives CASSLGTQGGDQPQHF.

J is TRBJ2-3 and V is TRBV5-6; D perhaps matches TRBD2 (5 bases). The V and J ends lost 5 bases and 2 bases respectively, with 9 bases between them. There are 13 residues in the CDR3. The germline CDR1 and CDR2 sequences are SGHDT and YYEEEE. The DNA of the CDR3 is TGTGCCAGCAGTTCCGGGAACACAGATACGCAGTATTTT. Translating gives CASSSGNTDTQYF. Supplemented by reference TRBV5-6 and TRBJ2-3, the full variable domain reads DAGVTQSPTHLIKTRGQQVTLRCSPKSGHDTVSWYQQALGQGPQFIFQYYEEEERQRGNFPDRFSGHQFPNYSSELNVNALLLGDSALYLCASSSGNTDTQYFGPGTRLTVL.

J is TRBJ2-7 and V is TRBV9; D might be TRBD1 (6 bases). V lost 0 bases to trimming and J lost 2 bases, with 9 bases between them. The germline CDR1 and CDR2 sequences are SGDLS and YYNGEE. The length of the CDR3 is 14 residues. The CDR3 DNA is TGTGCCAGCAGCGTAGACGGGACAACCTACGAGCAGTACTTC. It encodes CASSVDGTTYEQYF.

V and J are TRBV5-4 and TRBJ1-2, with D perhaps TRBD1 (5 bases). Trimming removed 5 bases at V and 3 bases at J, with 17 bases between. The CDR3 covers 15 residues. Per the germline V gene, CDR1 is SGHNT and CDR2 is YYREEE (reference sequence). CDR3 nucleotides: TGTGCCAGCAGTTCAGACAGCAAGCTACACTATGGCTACACCTTC. The encoded protein is CASSSDSKLHYGYTF.

The V and J genes are TRBV9 and TRBJ1-1; TRBD1 matches at 12 bases. Germline trimming cut 4 bases from V and 3 bases from J; bases unmatched to any gene: 4. The CDR3 extends over 15 amino acids. CDR1 is SGDLS, CDR2 YYNGEE, per germline. CDR3 sequence reads: CASSPGQGAYTEAFF. CDR3 bases: TGTGCCAGCAGCCCGGGACAGGGGGCGTACACTGAAGCTTTCTTT.

V and J are TRBV5-1 and TRBJ1-2, with 7 positions matching TRBD1. The CDR3 totals 13 residues. Germline-derived CDR1 and CDR2 are SGHRS and YFSETQ. V gave up 4 bases and J gave up 6 bases; unmatched junction bases: 6. The CDR3 coding sequence is TGCGCCAGCAGCCCCACAGGGGCCAATGGCTACACCTTC. Residues: CASSPTGANGYTF.

The DNA for the CDR3 is TGCGCCAGCAGTTCACGGGGGGACAGGTTGGATGGCTACACCTTC. Translation: CASSSRGDRLDGYTF. V is TRBV5-1 and J is TRBJ1-2; 8 nucleotides line up with TRBD1. The CDR3 sequence is 15 residues long. From germline, CDR1 is SGHRS and CDR2 YFSETQ. V was clipped by 5 bases and J by 6 bases; unmatched bases: 12.

V and J are TRBV12-5 and TRBJ2-2; TRBD1 agrees at 7 bases. Losses at the gene ends were 1 base for V and 3 bases for J; bases not matched to a gene: 5. CDR1 is LGHNT, CDR2 FRNRAP, per germline. The CDR3 is 16 residues long. In DNA, the CDR3 is TGTGCTAGTGGTTTGGACAAGACAGGGTACACCGGGGAGCTGTTTTTT. As protein: CASGLDKTGYTGELFF.

The chain carries TRBV19 and TRBJ1-5; 9 positions match TRBD1. The CDR3 is made up of 16 amino acids. Germline CDR1 reads LNHDA; CDR2 reads SQIVND (reference sequence). Trimming took 5 bases from V and 1 from J; bases not matched to a gene: 6. The CDR3 here is CASSVTGGWSNQPQHF. The CDR3 DNA sequence: TGTGCCAGTAGTGTAACAGGGGGCTGGAGCAATCAGCCCCAGCATTTT.

The V gene is TRBV7-8, the J gene TRBJ2-7; D remains ambiguous. Trimming cost V 6 bases and J 3 bases, with 9 bases left between them. The CDR3 has 12 residues. Germline V lookup: CDR1 SGHVS, CDR2 FQNEAQ. The CDR3 reads CASSPSFYEQYF. Here the CDR3 DNA reads TGTGCCAGCAGTCCTAGTTTCTACGAGCAGTACTTC.

The chain has TRBV2 and TRBJ1-1; no firm D call. V lost 6 bases to trimming and J lost 0 bases, with 11 bases between them. CDR1 and CDR2 (germline): SNHLY, FYNNEI. The CDR3 has 14 amino acids. CDR3 coding DNA: TGTGCCAGCAGGCTCGAGCGGATGAACACTGAAGCTTTCTTT. Translated: CASRLERMNTEAFF.

V and J are TRBV5-5 and TRBJ1-3; D remains unclear. Germline loops: CDR1 SGHKS, CDR2 YYEKEE (reference sequence). The CDR3 loop spans 16 amino acids. V shed 0 bases and J shed 0 bases, with 10 bases lying between them. CDR3: CASSLVGSSSGNTIYF. The CDR3 DNA reads as TGTGCCAGCAGCTTGGTGGGCAGCAGCTCTGGAAACACCATATATTTT. Combining the CDR3 with reference TRBV5-5 and TRBJ1-3 gives the whole variable domain DAGVTQSPTHLIKTRGQQVTLRCSPISGHKSVSWYQQVLGQGPQFIFQYYEKEERGRGNFPDRFSARQFPNYSSELNVNALLLGDSALYLCASSLVGSSSGNTIYFGEGSWLTVV.

The rearrangement joins TRBV6-5 to TRBJ1-5; unclear D gene. Germline V gene data show CDR1 as MNHEY and CDR2 as SVGAGI. There are 15 residues in the CDR3. Trimming removed 2 bases from V and 3 bases from J, with 11 bases in between. The CDR3 DNA follows: TGTGCCAGCAGTTACGGGGAGGGCCCCAATCAGCCCCAGCATTTT. This translates into CASSYGEGPNQPQHF.

The chain has TRBV5-4 and TRBJ2-7; D gene unclear. This CDR3 has 14 amino acids. V was trimmed by 0 bases and J by 6 bases, leaving 13 bases between them. Per germline, CDR1 SGHNT and CDR2 YYREEE (reference sequence). The chain's CDR3 is CASSLAMVSGEQYF. The CDR3 region has the DNA TGTGCCAGCAGCTTGGCCATGGTTTCCGGCGAGCAGTACTTC.

The gene calls are TRBV7-2 and TRBJ2-1, with D possibly matching TRBD2 (5 bases). The CDR3 length is 15 residues. V was clipped by 2 bases and J by 0 bases, with 8 bases between them. CDR1 SGHTA and CDR2 FQGNSA come from the germline V gene. CDR3 in amino acids: CASSLRRHSYNEQFF. Written as DNA, the CDR3 is TGTGCCAGCAGCTTAAGGAGGCACTCCTACAATGAGCAGTTCTTC.

The sample holds a few counts of this clone. V is TRBV27 and J is TRBJ2-7; 9 bases fit TRBD1. CDR1 is MNHEY and CDR2 is SMNVEV in the germline V gene (reference sequence). Unmatched junction bases numbered 9, after V lost 6 bases and J lost 3 bases. CDR3 size: 15 residues. The CDR3 DNA is TGTGCCAGCAGCTGGGCCGGGACAGGGATCTACGAGCAGTACTTC. This codes for CASSWAGTGIYEQYF.

This chain links TRBV25-1 with TRBJ2-7; 9 nucleotides align to TRBD1. The CDR3 runs to 18 residues. With V trimmed by 3 bases and J by 6 bases, 18 bases remained unmatched. Germline CDR1 and CDR2: MGHDK and SYGVNS. CDR3 amino acids: CASSEDVAGDRVFSEQYF. Written as DNA, the CDR3 is TGTGCCAGCAGTGAGGACGTCGCAGGGGACAGGGTTTTTAGCGAGCAGTACTTC.